These T cell receptor beta chains were read from a single sample in a study of Ad26.COV2.S vaccination and SARS-CoV-2 variants. Measured with immunoSEQ multiplex PCR; TCRdb has only the in-frame clones, and not every one. The repertoire holds some 460,000 clones, with 89% as singletons. Sequencing was performed on peripheral blood, taken in a trial of Ad26.COV2.S vaccine versus placebo. The receptor source for this set is a person between 18 and 65 years old who received the Ad26.COV2.S COVID-19 vaccine or a placebo. Each CDR3 is given with its conserved first and last residue.

v_call: TRBV6-5
cdr3_aa: CASSYSTGQETQYF

v_call: TRBV19
cdr3_aa: CASSPGLAGVNEQFF

v_call: TRBV3-1/TRBV3-2
cdr3_aa: CASSNRDRTYEQYF

v_call: TRBV7-9
cdr3_aa: CASRKQNTEAFF

v_call: TRBV7-9
cdr3_aa: CASSVLQGVSYNEQFF

v_call: TRBV30
cdr3_aa: CAWSSGGELFF

v_call: TRBV5-4
cdr3_aa: CASKGARTGIKWFF

v_call: TRBV7-9
cdr3_aa: CASSLATGEGAFF

v_call: TRBV9
cdr3_aa: CASSPTPTASYEQYF

v_call: TRBV30
cdr3_aa: CAWNPQTYNEQFF

v_call: TRBV28
cdr3_aa: CASSWSRDRGTYEQYF

v_call: TRBV6-5
cdr3_aa: CASSFINEQFF

v_call: TRBV10-2
cdr3_aa: CASSVDRVSQPQHF

v_call: TRBV19
cdr3_aa: CASSSRAVQETQYF

v_call: TRBV7-9
cdr3_aa: CASSLAATGQYGYTF

v_call: TRBV10-3
cdr3_aa: CAISDLVPRAYNEQFF

v_call: TRBV6-5
cdr3_aa: CASRSTWGSETQYF

v_call: TRBV9
cdr3_aa: CASSWGLAGGLNTGELFF

v_call: TRBV29-1
cdr3_aa: CSVYPQGEETQYF

v_call: TRBV3-1/TRBV3-2
cdr3_aa: CASSQEIGEDNRTTSTDTQYF

v_call: TRBV2
cdr3_aa: CASDKPLNTEAFF

v_call: TRBV2
cdr3_aa: CASKGDLAGYNEQFF

v_call: TRBV19
cdr3_aa: CASSIFDRGYNEQFF

v_call: TRBV7-9
cdr3_aa: CASSLADANTGELFF

v_call: TRBV3-1/TRBV3-2
cdr3_aa: CASSPQVASREQYF

v_call: TRBV2
cdr3_aa: CASSVGALEAFF

v_call: TRBV5-1
cdr3_aa: CASSAQRTSGSTYEQYF

v_call: TRBV9
cdr3_aa: CASSGEYGMQTNTGELFF

v_call: TRBV5-1
cdr3_aa: CASSLGDRGRTTEAFF

v_call: TRBV15
cdr3_aa: CATRVRGSGVVDEQFF

v_call: TRBV6-5
cdr3_aa: CASSSPDRVDEQYF

v_call: TRBV11-2
cdr3_aa: CASSLGQGPYGYTF

v_call: TRBV9
cdr3_aa: CASSPSGNLGQLFF

v_call: TRBV18
cdr3_aa: CASSPHALTGGMNTEAFF

v_call: TRBV10-2
cdr3_aa: CASSSGGQPQHF

v_call: TRBV10-3
cdr3_aa: CAIGGIDNEQFF

v_call: TRBV28
cdr3_aa: CASSLRWSPLHF

v_call: TRBV20-1
cdr3_aa: CSARLSTF

v_call: TRBV27
cdr3_aa: CASSQTYYQETQYF

v_call: TRBV4-3
cdr3_aa: CASSQELRGWETQYF

v_call: TRBV6-2/TRBV6-3
cdr3_aa: CASSYLASGNEQFF

v_call: TRBV5-4
cdr3_aa: CASSLPAMGYGYTF

v_call: TRBV7-9
cdr3_aa: CASSWTGGNEKLFF

v_call: TRBV30
cdr3_aa: CAWSQLITGEKLFF

v_call: TRBV28
cdr3_aa: CASRSPGTGRGWNNEQFF

v_call: TRBV2
cdr3_aa: CASRQQGLSTEKLFF

v_call: TRBV28
cdr3_aa: CASSLLGNEQFF

v_call: TRBV4-3
cdr3_aa: CASSLNHAHNQPQHF

v_call: TRBV7-2
cdr3_aa: CASSLVPGVNEAFF

v_call: TRBV3-1/TRBV3-2
cdr3_aa: CASSQDAARSNTEAFF

v_call: TRBV14
cdr3_aa: CASSPRARWDQPQHF

v_call: TRBV2
cdr3_aa: CASTPGVHGKGAQHF

v_call: TRBV30
cdr3_aa: CAWSMTSRNTEAFF

v_call: TRBV3-1/TRBV3-2
cdr3_aa: CASSQGRTGGGYTF

v_call: TRBV6-5
cdr3_aa: CATDRGMSYGYTF